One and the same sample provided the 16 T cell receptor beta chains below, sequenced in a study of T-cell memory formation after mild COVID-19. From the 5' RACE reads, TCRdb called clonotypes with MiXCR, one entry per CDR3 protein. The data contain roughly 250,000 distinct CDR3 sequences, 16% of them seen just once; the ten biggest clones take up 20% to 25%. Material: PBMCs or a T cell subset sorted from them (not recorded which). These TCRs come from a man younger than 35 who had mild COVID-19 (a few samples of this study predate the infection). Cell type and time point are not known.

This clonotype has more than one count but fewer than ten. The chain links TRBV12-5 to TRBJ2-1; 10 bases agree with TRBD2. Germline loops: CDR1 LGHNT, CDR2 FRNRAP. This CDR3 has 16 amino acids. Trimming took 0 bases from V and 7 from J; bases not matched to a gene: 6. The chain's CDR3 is CASGLVLSGGGNEQFF. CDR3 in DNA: TGTGCTAGTGGTTTGGTACTGAGCGGGGGGGGTAATGAGCAGTTCTTC.

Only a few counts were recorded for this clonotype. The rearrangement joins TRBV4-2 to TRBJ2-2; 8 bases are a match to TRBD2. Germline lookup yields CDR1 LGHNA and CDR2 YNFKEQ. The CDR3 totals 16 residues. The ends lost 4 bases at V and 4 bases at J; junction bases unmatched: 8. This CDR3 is CASSPEAGAGTGELFF. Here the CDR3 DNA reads TGTGCCAGCAGCCCCGAAGCGGGGGCCGGCACCGGGGAGCTGTTTTTT.

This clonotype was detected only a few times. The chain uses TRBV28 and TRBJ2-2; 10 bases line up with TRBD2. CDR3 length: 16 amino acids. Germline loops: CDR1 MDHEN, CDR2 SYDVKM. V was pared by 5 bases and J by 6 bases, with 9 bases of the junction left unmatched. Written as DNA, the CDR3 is TGTGCCAGCAGTACTTTAGCGGGGGGAATCCCCGGGGAGCTGTTTTTT. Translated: CASSTLAGGIPGELFF.

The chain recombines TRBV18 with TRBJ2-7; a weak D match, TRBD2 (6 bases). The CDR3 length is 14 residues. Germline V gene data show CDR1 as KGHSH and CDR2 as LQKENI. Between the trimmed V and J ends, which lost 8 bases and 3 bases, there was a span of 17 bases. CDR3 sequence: CASRASALLYEQYF. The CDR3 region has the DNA TGTGCCAGCCGTGCTAGCGCTCTCCTCTACGAGCAGTACTTC.

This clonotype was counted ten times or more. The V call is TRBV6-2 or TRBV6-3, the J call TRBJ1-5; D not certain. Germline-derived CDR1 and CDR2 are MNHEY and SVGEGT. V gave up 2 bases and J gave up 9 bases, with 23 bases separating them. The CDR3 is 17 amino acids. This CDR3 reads CASSYPSWEGQIPPQHF. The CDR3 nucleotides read TGTGCCAGCAGTTACCCTTCATGGGAGGGTCAGATTCCGCCCCAGCATTTT.

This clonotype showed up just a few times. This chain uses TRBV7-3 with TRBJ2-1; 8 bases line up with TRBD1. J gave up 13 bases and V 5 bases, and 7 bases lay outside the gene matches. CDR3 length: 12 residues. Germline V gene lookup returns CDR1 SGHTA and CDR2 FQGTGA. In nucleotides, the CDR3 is TGTGCCAGCAGCCCCACAGGGGGTCCCCAGTTCTTC. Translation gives CASSPTGGPQFF.

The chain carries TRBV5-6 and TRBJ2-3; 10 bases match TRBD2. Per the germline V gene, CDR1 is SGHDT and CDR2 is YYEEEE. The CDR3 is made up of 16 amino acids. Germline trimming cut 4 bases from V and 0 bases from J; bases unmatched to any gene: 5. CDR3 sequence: CASSIRLAGSTDTQYF. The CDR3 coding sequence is TGTGCCAGCAGCATACGACTAGCGGGCAGCACAGATACGCAGTATTTT.

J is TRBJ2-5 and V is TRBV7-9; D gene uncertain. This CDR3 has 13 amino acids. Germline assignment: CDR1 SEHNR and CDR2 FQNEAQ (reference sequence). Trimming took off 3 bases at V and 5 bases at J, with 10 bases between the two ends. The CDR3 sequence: CASSFPLGETQYF. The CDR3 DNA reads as TGTGCCAGCAGCTTTCCCCTCGGGGAGACCCAGTACTTC.

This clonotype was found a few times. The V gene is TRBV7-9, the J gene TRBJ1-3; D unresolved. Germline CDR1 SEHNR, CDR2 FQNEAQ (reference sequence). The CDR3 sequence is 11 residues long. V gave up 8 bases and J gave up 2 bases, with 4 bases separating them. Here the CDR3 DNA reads TGTGCCAGCGAACCTGGAAACACCATATATTTT. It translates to CASEPGNTIYF.

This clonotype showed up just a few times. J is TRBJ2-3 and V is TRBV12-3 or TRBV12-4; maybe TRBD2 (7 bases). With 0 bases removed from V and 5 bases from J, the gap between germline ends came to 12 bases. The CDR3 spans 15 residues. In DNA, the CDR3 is TGTGCCAGCAGTTTAGCATCGGGGGGCATAGATACGCAGTATTTT. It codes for CASSLASGGIDTQYF.

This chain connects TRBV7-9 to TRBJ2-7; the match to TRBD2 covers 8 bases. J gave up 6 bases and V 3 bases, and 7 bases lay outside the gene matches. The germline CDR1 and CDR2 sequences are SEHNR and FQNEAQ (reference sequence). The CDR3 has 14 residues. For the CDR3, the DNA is TGTGCCAGCAGCTTGGCCGGGGGGGAGCGCGAGCAGTACTTC. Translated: CASSLAGGEREQYF.

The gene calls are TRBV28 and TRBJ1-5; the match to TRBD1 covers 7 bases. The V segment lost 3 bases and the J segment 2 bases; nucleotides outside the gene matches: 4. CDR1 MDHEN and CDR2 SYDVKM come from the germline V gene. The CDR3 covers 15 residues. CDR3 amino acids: CASSFLDRGNQPQHF. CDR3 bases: TGTGCCAGCAGTTTTCTAGACAGGGGCAATCAGCCCCAGCATTTT.

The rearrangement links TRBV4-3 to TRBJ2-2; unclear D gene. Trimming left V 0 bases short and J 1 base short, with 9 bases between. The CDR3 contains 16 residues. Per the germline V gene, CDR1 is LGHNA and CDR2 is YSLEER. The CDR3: CASSQEAPGNTGELFF. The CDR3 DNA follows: TGCGCCAGCAGCCAAGAGGCACCGGGGAACACCGGGGAGCTGTTTTTT.

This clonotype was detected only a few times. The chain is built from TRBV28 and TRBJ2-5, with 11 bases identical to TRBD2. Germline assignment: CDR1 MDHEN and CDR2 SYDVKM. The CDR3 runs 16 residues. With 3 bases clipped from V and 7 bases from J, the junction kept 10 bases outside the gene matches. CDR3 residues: CASSFLLAGGLVTQYF. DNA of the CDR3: TGTGCCAGCAGTTTTCTCCTAGCGGGGGGCCTAGTGACCCAGTACTTC.

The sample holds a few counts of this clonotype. The CDR3 DNA sequence: TGCAGTTTTAGGACTAGCGGGGAAGAGACCCAGTACTTC. This translates into CSFRTSGEETQYF. This chain joins TRBV20-1 and TRBJ2-5; the match to TRBD2 covers 12 bases. This CDR3 has 13 amino acids. Germline V gene lookup returns CDR1 DFQATT and CDR2 SNEGSKA (reference sequence). The V gene end was trimmed by 8 bases and the J gene end by 3 bases; junction bases not matched to a gene: 4.

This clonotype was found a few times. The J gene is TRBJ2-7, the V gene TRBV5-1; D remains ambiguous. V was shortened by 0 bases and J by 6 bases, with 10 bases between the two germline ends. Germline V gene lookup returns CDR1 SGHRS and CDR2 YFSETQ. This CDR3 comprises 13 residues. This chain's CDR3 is CASSLDRAVEQYF. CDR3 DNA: TGCGCCAGCAGCTTGGACCGGGCTGTCGAGCAGTACTTC. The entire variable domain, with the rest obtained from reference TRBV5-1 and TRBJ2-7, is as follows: KAGVTQTPRYLIKTRGQQVTLSCSPISGHRSVSWYQQTPGQGLQFLFEYFSETQRNKGNFPGRFSGRQFSNSRSEMNVSTLELGDSALYLCASSLDRAVEQYFGPGTRLTVT.